This TCR beta chain was captured in a study of immune heterogeneity within non-small cell lung tumors. In this sample, this clonotype turned up a few times. What it recognizes is unknown. Amplification of TCR beta CDR3 was performed by multiplex PCR with 32 V and 13 J primers. Each CDR3 protein gets one entry after TCRdb re-called the multiplex PCR reads with MiXCR. The sample yields about 15,000 distinct CDR3 sequences, roughly 29% seen once. General study results and limits: Recurrence of the same dominant CDR3 beta clonotypes was seen across tumor sites within a patient, and site-unique high-frequency clones were present alongside them. Significant yet moderate, the positive correlation between local T-cell clonality and local tumor mutational burden reached an R of roughly 0.35. Largely, high-frequency T-cell receptor beta clonotypes differed from one individual patient to another.

With around 550 ng used per sample, the template was genomic DNA from bulk tumor. Each primary tumor yielded several biopsies, collected far apart from one another at surgery. Patients had untreated, newly diagnosed non-small cell lung cancer and underwent curative surgery. The donors had newly diagnosed non-small cell lung cancer and underwent surgery intended to cure it. CDR1 is LGHDT, CDR2 YNNKEL, per germline (reference sequence). With 0 bases removed from V and 0 bases from J, the gap between germline ends came to 11 bases. The CDR3 runs 17 residues. J is TRBJ1-4 and V is TRBV3-1; weak D call: TRBD1 (6 bases). The TCR was taken from a man in his forties with non-small cell lung cancer. Input material: lung tumor tissue. CDR3 nucleotide sequence: TGTGCCAGCAGCCAAGACGTCAGGGGAGCAACTAATGAAAAACTGTTTTTT. Protein: CASSQDVRGATNEKLFF.